The T cell receptor (beta chain) described here comes from a study of cytomegalovirus exposure and HLA in healthy donors. V trimming: 4 bases; J trimming: 4 bases; junction bases outside the gene matches: 13. Germline V gene lookup returns CDR1 MGHRA and CDR2 YSYEKL. CDR3 length equals 16 residues. Both 60 Vbeta primers and 13 Jbeta primers went into the PCR. Method: immunoSEQ multiplex PCR; TCRdb's copy keeps in-frame clones and lacks some. The data contain more than 150,000 clones, about three quarters of them singletons. Sequenced: PBMCs. This receptor was obtained from a man between 18 and 35 years old in good health and CMV-seronegative. V usage is TRBV4-1 and J usage is TRBJ2-7; 7 bases are a match to TRBD2. The CDR3 DNA reads as TGCGCCAGCAGCCCATCGCTAGCGGTTGAAGGATACGAGCAGTACTTC. Its translation: CASSPSLAVEGYEQYF.